This T cell receptor beta chain was captured in a study of CXCR3-negative and CXCR3-positive naive CD8 T cells. The study's findings and limits: Diversity in memory CD8+ cells fell much lower than the comparably high levels seen in both naive subsets. When CXCR3-positive naive cells were set against CXCR3-negative naive cells, the former had more hydrophobic TRB CDR3s.

CDR3 length equals 15 residues. CDR1 and CDR2 (germline): SGHNT, YENEEA. UMI-labeled 5' RACE TRB cDNA libraries were prepared from the cells. TCRdb re-called the 5' RACE reads; every CDR3 protein appears as one record, without DNA. In all, the sample yields around 65,000 distinct CDR3 sequences. A remark on this clonotype: Its specificity is unknown.

The clonotype originates from a human donor in good health. Some clones in this sample may be carry-over from other donors' samples. The genes are TRBV11-3 and TRBJ2-1; TCRdb calls TRBD2, which cannot be checked without DNA. The sample taken for sequencing was naive CXCR3+ CD8+ T cells from blood. The subset here: CD45RO-CCR7+CD27+CD95- naive CD8+ T cells expressing CXCR3 (TNR3+). The CDR3 loop is CASSGLAGGPDEQFF.